The rows below give T cell receptor beta chains drawn from one sample of a study of CD8+ T cells in alopecia areata. TCRdb's table, derived via immunoSEQ multiplex PCR, lists solely in-frame clones and lacks some. The repertoire holds around 190,000 clones, roughly three fifths seen once, with roughly 5% in the top ten. Sequencing was done on a sample of CD8+ T cells sorted from blood. These receptors came from a human donor in good health. Each CDR3 is given with its conserved first and last residue. D genes are given only for firm matches. Rows may omit the clone size; those that give it use once, few, many or a size class.

TRBV29-1,NA,NA,TRBJ2-6,CSAHLDSRFSSGANVLTF,TGCAGCGCCCACCTGGACAGCCGCTTCAGCTCTGGGGCCAACGTCCTGACTTTC
TRBV27,NA,NA,TRBJ1-1,CASSWDVSTEAFF,TGTGCCAGCAGTTGGGACGTCAGCACTGAAGCTTTCTTT
TRBV4-1,NA,TRBD1,TRBJ1-1,CASSSRTGLEAFF,TGCGCCAGCAGCTCACGGACAGGCCTGGAAGCTTTCTTT
TRBV30,NA,TRBD1,TRBJ2-7,CAWSVSGQGSEQYF,TGTGCCTGGAGTGTTTCAGGACAGGGTAGCGAGCAGTACTTC
TRBV25-1,NA,NA,TRBJ2-5,CASSPQGETQYF,TGTGCCAGCAGTCCCCAAGGAGAGACCCAGTACTTC
TRBV25-1,NA,TRBD1,TRBJ2-1,CASTQDREHEQFF,TGTGCCAGCACCCAGGACAGGGAACATGAGCAGTTCTTC
TRBV20-1,NA,NA,TRBJ2-7,CSARDGWEQYF,TGCAGTGCTAGAGATGGGTGGGAGCAGTACTTC
TRBV2,few,NA,TRBJ1-2,CASTWAVTGAGYTF,TGTGCCAGCACCTGGGCGGTGACGGGAGCTGGCTACACCTTC
TRBV7-9,few,NA,TRBJ1-2,CASSGGSHGYTF,TGTGCCAGCAGCGGCGGGAGTCATGGCTACACCTTC
TRBV5-6,NA,NA,TRBJ1-5,CASSLSRSRQPQHF,TGTGCCAGCAGCTTGAGCCGGTCGAGGCAGCCCCAGCATTTT
TRBV2,NA,NA,TRBJ1-2,CASSREGYTF,TGTGCCAGCAGCCGGGAAGGCTACACCTTC
TRBV29-1,NA,NA,TRBJ1-3,CSARTEDSGNTIYF,TGCAGCGCTAGGACAGAAGACTCTGGAAACACCATATATTTT
TRBV15,NA,NA,TRBJ1-1,CATSRGTGSTEAFF,TGTGCCACCAGCAGAGGTACAGGGTCCACTGAAGCTTTCTTT
TRBV5-6,NA,NA,TRBJ1-2,CASSVVVGRDYGYTF,TGTGCCAGCAGCGTGGTAGTGGGTAGGGACTATGGCTACACCTTC
TRBV5-1,NA,TRBD1,TRBJ1-6,CASMDGTGYSPLHF,TGCGCCAGCATGGATGGGACAGGTTATTCACCCCTCCACTTT
TRBV4-2,few,TRBD2,TRBJ2-7,CASSQISGGASDEQYF,TGTGCCAGCAGCCAGATTAGCGGGGGGGCCAGCGACGAGCAGTACTTC
TRBV13,NA,NA,TRBJ1-1,CASSPSGEVPNTEAFF,TGTGCCAGCAGCCCTTCGGGGGAGGTACCCAACACTGAAGCTTTCTTT
TRBV5-4,NA,NA,TRBJ2-2,CASSSTESGELFF,TGTGCCAGCAGCTCTACAGAGTCCGGGGAGCTGTTTTTT
TRBV5-1,NA,TRBD2,TRBJ2-5,CASSDGLAGAHQETQYF,TGCGCCAGCAGCGACGGACTAGCGGGGGCCCACCAAGAGACCCAGTACTTC
TRBV13,few,TRBD1,TRBJ2-1,CASSVRDSYNEQFF,TGTGCCAGCAGCGTCCGGGACAGTTACAATGAGCAGTTCTTC
TRBV19,NA,TRBD1,TRBJ1-5,CASTRGGGQGYQPQHF,TGTGCCAGTACTCGCGGGGGGGGACAGGGCTATCAGCCCCAGCATTTT
TRBV18,NA,NA,TRBJ2-1,CASSETGYNEQFF,TGTGCCAGCTCTGAGACAGGATACAATGAGCAGTTCTTC
TRBV5-1,few,NA,TRBJ1-6,CASSLGGVNSYNSPLHF,TGCGCCAGCAGCTTAGGAGGGGTTAACTCCTATAATTCACCCCTCCACTTT
TRBV13,NA,TRBD1,TRBJ2-7,CASSPGQGSYEQYF,TGTGCCAGCAGCCCCGGACAGGGCTCCTACGAGCAGTACTTC
TRBV2,NA,NA,TRBJ1-5,CASTEGLSNQPQHF,TGTGCCAGCACCGAAGGGCTTAGCAATCAGCCCCAGCATTTT
TRBV6-5,NA,TRBD2,TRBJ2-5,CASRGSSGGPGDF,TGTGCCAGCCGGGGAAGTAGCGGGGGACCCGGGGACTTC
TRBV29-1,NA,TRBD1,TRBJ1-1,CSVEDRGGAGAFF,TGCAGCGTTGAAGATCGAGGGGGCGCTGGAGCTTTCTTT